These 23 T cell receptor beta chains were all obtained from the same sample, sequenced in a study of shared clonotypes between healthy human individuals. Measured with immunoSEQ multiplex PCR; TCRdb has only the in-frame clones, and not every one. Altogether hundreds of thousands of clones are present, roughly three quarters being singletons, with the ten largest covering about 13%. The sequenced sample consisted of PBMCs. All receptors come from a woman in her 40s in good health. Some clones in this sample may be carry-over from other donors' samples.

The V call is TRBV5-1, the J call TRBJ2-7; 9 positions agree with TRBD2. V was pared by 4 bases and J by 2 bases, with 10 bases of the junction left unmatched. Per germline, CDR1 SGHRS and CDR2 YFSETQ. This CDR3 spans 16 amino acids. The CDR3 DNA reads TGCGCCAGCAGCGCGGCCCCCGCTAGCGGGACCTACGAGCAGTACTTC. As protein: CASSAAPASGTYEQYF.

The sample holds one count of this clone. The V gene is TRBV9, the J gene TRBJ2-1, with 12 bases that match TRBD2. Per germline, CDR1 SGDLS and CDR2 YYNGEE. V lost 3 bases and J lost 2; bases outside the gene matches: 0. The CDR3 spans 15 residues. As DNA, the CDR3 is TGTGCCAGCAGCGCTAGCGGGAGGGCCTACAATGAGCAGTTCTTC. This sequence encodes CASSASGRAYNEQFF.

The chain couples TRBV28 to TRBJ1-5, with D possibly being TRBD1 (5 bases). The V end was cut by 4 bases, the J end by 2 bases, with 12 bases between. This CDR3 comprises 15 residues. Per the germline V gene, CDR1 is MDHEN and CDR2 is SYDVKM. CDR3 sequence (DNA): TGTGCCAGCAGTTATGGGGGGAAGGGCAATCAGCCCCAGCATTTT. This translates into CASSYGGKGNQPQHF.

The rearrangement uses TRBV19 and TRBJ2-1, with D hard to call. The CDR3 totals 14 residues. Trimming took 7 bases from V and 9 from J, leaving 19 bases between them. Germline loops: CDR1 LNHDA, CDR2 SQIVND (reference sequence). In DNA form, the CDR3 reads TGTGCCAGTACCCCTCGGACCCGGCCCGGTGAGCAGTTCTTC. It translates to CASTPRTRPGEQFF.

The chain combines TRBV7-9 with TRBJ1-1; D perhaps matches TRBD1 (6 bases). CDR1 is SEHNR, CDR2 FQNEAQ, per germline (reference sequence). This CDR3 is built from 13 residues. V shed 5 bases and J shed 2 bases, with 9 bases lying between them. CDR3: CASSGQPNTEAFF. The CDR3 bases are TGTGCCAGCAGCGGACAGCCCAACACTGAAGCTTTCTTT.

This chain joins TRBV18 and TRBJ1-1; a weak D match, TRBD1 (6 bases). Germline lookup yields CDR1 KGHSH and CDR2 LQKENI. This CDR3 contains 15 residues. Trimming took off 4 bases at V and 0 bases at J, with 12 bases between the two ends. The CDR3 loop reads CASSRAGDMNTEAFF. The CDR3 nucleotides are TGTGCCAGCTCACGCGCAGGGGATATGAACACTGAAGCTTTCTTT. Full variable domain (missing parts from reference TRBV18 and TRBJ1-1): NAGVMQNPRHLVRRRGQEARLRCSPMKGHSHVYWYRQLPEEGLKFMVYLQKENIIDESGMPKERFSAEFPKEGPSILRIQQVVRGDSAAYFCASSRAGDMNTEAFFGQGTRLTVV.

The rearrangement uses TRBV25-1 and TRBJ2-5; D is uncertain. The CDR3 sequence is 14 residues long. V lost 2 bases, J lost 5 bases, and 12 bases lay in between. The germline gives CDR1 MGHDK, CDR2 SYGVNS. CDR3 in DNA: TGTGCCAGCAGTGAACAGAGGTTCCGGGAGACCCAGTACTTC. Residues: CASSEQRFRETQYF.

This clone showed up many times. The gene calls are TRBV18 and TRBJ2-5; 11 positions match TRBD1. Germline lookup yields CDR1 KGHSH and CDR2 LQKENI. This CDR3 region has 14 residues. The junction had 4 bases not matched to a gene; V was cut back by 8 bases and J by 2 bases. The CDR3 loop reads CASARDRGQETQYF. In nucleotides, the CDR3 is TGTGCCAGCGCCCGGGACAGGGGGCAAGAGACCCAGTACTTC.

Details on this clone: This likely stems from a read error, as it lies one base from a far larger clone. The chain links TRBV19 to TRBJ2-5, with D unresolved. V dropped 7 bases and J dropped 4 bases, with 13 bases sitting between them. The CDR3 is 13 residues long. CDR1 and CDR2 from the germline V gene are LNHDA and SQIVND (reference sequence). CDR3 DNA sequence: TGTGCCAGTACCGGTGTCCCAGGAGAGACCCAGTACTTC. Residues: CASTGVPGETQYF.

This clone was picked up many times. This chain links TRBV2 with TRBJ1-1, with a weak D call TRBD1 (6 bases). The CDR3 consists of 15 residues. V dropped 2 bases and J dropped 5 bases, with 15 bases sitting between them. Germline V gives CDR1 SNHLY, CDR2 FYNNEI. CDR3 residues: CASSERGAGGTEAFF. CDR3 nucleotides: TGTGCCAGCAGTGAAAGGGGGGCCGGGGGGACTGAAGCTTTCTTT. Based on the CDR3 plus reference TRBV2 and TRBJ1-1, the full variable domain is EPEVTQTPSHQVTQMGQEVILRCVPISNHLYFYWYRQILGQKVEFLVSFYNNEISEKSEIFDDQFSVERPDGSNFTLKIRSTKLEDSAMYFCASSERGAGGTEAFFGQGTRLTVV.

As regards this clone: Since a far larger clone is one base different, this is likely a read error. The chain carries TRBV30 and TRBJ1-3; a possible D gene is TRBD1 (6 bases). Trimming took off 5 bases at V and 3 bases at J, with 14 bases between the two ends. Germline V gene lookup returns CDR1 GTSNPN and CDR2 SVGIG (reference sequence). The CDR3 contains 14 residues. CDR3 nucleotides: TGTGCCTGGGGATCACAGGGATTTGGAAACACCATATATTTT. It translates to CAWGSQGFGNTIYF.

Comment on this clone: Germline and junction disagree at one end, which may indicate a read error. This chain joins TRBV11-3 and TRBJ2-1; TRBD1 or TRBD2 may be the D gene (5 bases each). The germline V gene has CDR1 SGHNT and CDR2 YENEEA. The CDR3 consists of 14 residues. DNA of the CDR3: TGTGCCAGCAGCCAGTTTAGTACGGGGCCGGTGGTGGTCTTC. It specifies CASSQFSTGPVVVF.

V usage is TRBV7-8 and J usage is TRBJ1-4; unclear D gene. This CDR3 has 14 residues. CDR1 and CDR2 (germline): SGHVS, FQNEAQ. The ends were cut back, 3 bases at V and 6 bases at J, with 11 bases in the middle. CDR3 in DNA: TGTGCCAGCAGCTTGAGGCGCCTTGATGAAAAACTGTTTTTT. Encoded protein: CASSLRRLDEKLFF.

The chain has TRBV30 and TRBJ2-2; TRBD2 matches 7 bases. This CDR3 region has 15 residues. From germline, CDR1 is GTSNPN and CDR2 SVGIG (reference sequence). The CDR3 sequence: CALIEGTTNTGELFF. CDR3 coding DNA: TGTGCGTTGATTGAGGGGACTACGAACACCGGGGAGCTGTTTTTT.

This clone was found once. The chain combines TRBV6-5 with TRBJ1-1, with D tentatively TRBD1 (5 bases). Germline CDR1 is MNHEY and CDR2 is SVGAGI. The germline V and J ends were trimmed by 2 bases and 1 base, with 8 bases remaining between them. The CDR3 runs to 14 residues. CDR3 sequence: CASSYGRANTEAFF. The CDR3, as DNA: TGTGCCAGCAGTTACGGCAGGGCGAACACTGAAGCTTTCTTT.

This rearrangement joins TRBV28 to TRBJ2-7; D not resolved. Germline CDR1 MDHEN, CDR2 SYDVKM. V was clipped by 6 bases and J by 2 bases, with 11 bases between them. CDR3 length: 13 amino acids. In DNA, the CDR3 is TGTGCCAGCAGGCCCGGTCCCCCCTACGAGCAGTACTTC. This translates into CASRPGPPYEQYF.

The chain has TRBV7-2 and TRBJ2-5; TRBD1 matches 8 bases. The end of the DNA fits TRBJ2-7 better, so the J call may be wrong. The CDR3 sequence is 15 residues long. Germline V gene sequence: CDR1 SGHTA, CDR2 FQGNSA. CDR3 protein: CASSIRIGQGNEQYF. The CDR3 coding sequence is TGTGCCAGCAGCATTAGGATCGGACAGGGCAACGAGCAGTACTTC.

This clone was found once. This chain links TRBV15 with TRBJ2-2; perhaps TRBD1 as D (5 bases). The germline V gene has CDR1 LNHNV and CDR2 YYDKDF (reference sequence). CDR3 size: 15 residues. The ends were cut back, 0 bases at V and 6 bases at J, with 11 bases in the middle. The CDR3 loop reads CATSRDGKGSGELFF. CDR3 DNA sequence: TGTGCCACCAGCAGAGATGGAAAGGGGTCCGGGGAGCTGTTTTTT.

The genes are TRBV19 and TRBJ1-1; tentative D call: TRBD1 (5 bases). This CDR3 is 13 amino acids long. The V end was cut by 7 bases, the J end by 8 bases, with 17 bases between. CDR1 and CDR2 (germline): LNHDA, SQIVND (reference sequence). The CDR3 here is CASTPGWGGEAFF. The CDR3 DNA is TGTGCCAGTACTCCAGGGTGGGGGGGAGAAGCTTTCTTT.

This clone has a handful of counts. The chain recombines TRBV28 with TRBJ1-1; tentative D call: TRBD1 (6 bases). Trimming shortened V by 3 bases and J by 1 base, and 12 bases separated the two germline ends. Germline CDR1 and CDR2: MDHEN and SYDVKM. This CDR3 is built from 15 residues. The CDR3 spells CASSLLGQKNTEAFF. CDR3 DNA sequence: TGTGCCAGCAGTTTGCTTGGACAGAAGAACACTGAAGCTTTCTTT.

With respect to this clone: The sample carries other DNA sequences with the same CDR3. The chain recombines TRBV5-4 with TRBJ1-1; D unresolved. CDR3 size: 14 residues. Trimming removed 0 bases from V and 2 bases from J, with 8 bases in between. The V gene's germline CDR1 is SGHNT and CDR2 YYREEE (reference sequence). This CDR3 reads CASSLGQQNTEAFF. CDR3 in DNA: TGTGCCAGCAGCTTGGGCCAGCAAAACACTGAAGCTTTCTTT.

The DNA for the CDR3 is TGCGCCAGCAGCACTGGACAGGGGATGAACACTGAAGCTTTCTTT. This translates into CASSTGQGMNTEAFF. This sequence joins TRBV5-1 and TRBJ1-1; TRBD1 matches 9 bases. CDR1 is SGHRS, CDR2 YFSETQ, per germline. J was trimmed by 0 bases and V by 4 bases; bases with no gene match: 4. This CDR3 is built from 15 residues.

This clone was recorded once. The chain carries TRBV28 and TRBJ2-1; 10 bases are a match to TRBD2. Germline loops: CDR1 MDHEN, CDR2 SYDVKM. V shed 2 bases and J 4 bases; nucleotides not matched to a gene: 2. This CDR3 has 15 amino acids. The CDR3 here is CASSLVGLAYNEQFF. CDR3 coding DNA: TGTGCCAGCAGTTTAGTGGGACTAGCGTACAATGAGCAGTTCTTC.